The rows below give T cell receptor beta chains drawn from one sample of a study of graft-versus-host responses after intestinal transplantation. Here immunoSEQ multiplex PCR was the method, and the copy in TCRdb shows in-frame clones only, minus some. The sample lists more than 15,000 clones; roughly nine tenths were seen once. The sequencing used bone marrow, collected about 130 days after transplant. The receptors here all came from a human patient who received an intestinal transplant, so some T cells may come from the graft donor. CDR3s include the opening cysteine and the closing phenylalanine or tryptophan. The D gene is left open where the match is weak. Size is omitted from some rows. Given values are once, few, many or a class for expanded clones.

d_call: TRBD2
v_call: TRBV6-5
clone_size: -
j_call: TRBJ2-1
cdr3_aa: CASMASGSNEQFF
cdr3_nt: TGTGCCAGCATGGCTAGCGGGAGTAATGAGCAGTTCTTC

d_call: -
v_call: TRBV2
clone_size: -
j_call: TRBJ1-1
cdr3_aa: CASLYRRQGDTEAFF
cdr3_nt: TGTGCCAGTCTTTATCGGAGGCAGGGTGACACTGAAGCTTTCTTT

d_call: TRBD2
v_call: TRBV7-3
clone_size: -
j_call: TRBJ2-1
cdr3_aa: CASSHLMGLAMDEQFF
cdr3_nt: TGTGCCAGCAGTCATCTCATGGGACTAGCGATGGATGAGCAGTTCTTC

d_call: -
v_call: TRBV4-1
clone_size: -
j_call: TRBJ1-6
cdr3_aa: CASSQGSSYNSPLHF
cdr3_nt: TGCGCCAGCAGCCAAGGCAGCTCCTATAATTCACCCCTCCACTTT

d_call: TRBD1
v_call: TRBV6-4
clone_size: -
j_call: TRBJ2-1
cdr3_aa: CASSAQTGSNEQFF
cdr3_nt: TGTGCCAGCAGTGCCCAGACAGGGTCCAATGAGCAGTTCTTC

d_call: -
v_call: TRBV6-5
clone_size: -
j_call: TRBJ1-4
cdr3_aa: CASSYLGTNEKLFF
cdr3_nt: TGTGCCAGCAGTTACCTCGGGACTAATGAAAAACTGTTTTTT

d_call: -
v_call: TRBV2
clone_size: few
j_call: TRBJ2-3
cdr3_aa: CASSTWDTQYF
cdr3_nt: TGTGCCAGCAGCACATGGGATACGCAGTATTTT

d_call: -
v_call: TRBV6-5
clone_size: -
j_call: TRBJ1-3
cdr3_aa: CASSEGVSGNTIYF
cdr3_nt: TGTGCCAGCAGTGAAGGGGTGTCTGGAAACACCATATATTTT

d_call: -
v_call: TRBV9
clone_size: -
j_call: TRBJ2-5
cdr3_aa: CASSVGPKGDQETQYF
cdr3_nt: TGTGCCAGCAGCGTAGGACCAAAGGGGGATCAAGAGACCCAGTACTTC

d_call: -
v_call: TRBV27
clone_size: -
j_call: TRBJ1-4
cdr3_aa: CASSFHGTNEKLFF
cdr3_nt: TGTGCCAGCAGTTTTCATGGGACTAATGAAAAACTGTTTTTT